This TCR beta chain was obtained from a study of T cell responses to AZD1222 COVID-19 vaccine. Findings and caveats of the study: Unmutated variant regions are reportedly the target of nearly half of TCRs that are spike-specific.

Some clones are missing from TCRdb's copy, which holds only in-frame ones; the method was immunoSEQ multiplex PCR. The repertoire holds some 64,000 clones, with roughly 70% as singletons. The CDR3 extends over 19 amino acids. Germline CDR1 and CDR2: MGHRA and YSYEKL. V lost 1 base and J lost 0; bases outside the gene matches: 12. On this clone: Antigen unknown.

The source was peripheral blood, collected on day 0 of AZD1222 vaccination. This clonotype was sampled from an adult in good health. V and J are TRBV4-1 and TRBJ2-3; 8 bases agree with TRBD2. Here the CDR3 reads CASSQVTPEERGSTDTQYF. CDR3 coding DNA: TGCGCCAGCAGCCAAGTCACCCCGGAGGAGCGGGGGAGCACAGATACGCAGTATTTT.